Below, 20 T cell receptor beta chains from the same sample are listed, as sequenced in a study of graft-versus-host responses after intestinal transplantation (dated by TCRdb to about 2021). This specimen's time point label, per the study, means: cells obtained before transplantation from donor or recipient. The protocol used for the library was the immunoSEQ multiplex PCR assay. The source is immuneACCESS, and TCRdb retained only in-frame sequences with V and J called. Part of the clones is not carried over; for the studies checked, unresolved V genes explain less than half of this, and the remainder is unexplained. A total of approximately 93,000 clones appear in this sample, roughly 92% of them only once. Of the sample, around 0.07% is held by the ten largest clones. No antigen has been assigned to these receptors. The sequencing used unstimulated CD8+ T cells sorted from spleen or lymph node cells, collected before transplant. The receptor source for this set is a human donor who was the organ donor for an intestinal transplant.

This chain joins TRBV9 and TRBJ1-1; 8 positions agree with TRBD1. J gave up 1 base and V 3 bases, and 2 bases lay outside the gene matches. This CDR3 spans 14 amino acids. CDR1 is SGDLS, CDR2 YYNGEE, per germline. The CDR3 sequence is CASSATGENTEAFF. The CDR3 region has the DNA TGTGCCAGCAGCGCGACAGGGGAGAACACTGAAGCTTTCTTT.

The chain recombines TRBV28 with TRBJ1-2; 7 positions match TRBD1. Germline CDR1 reads MDHEN; CDR2 reads SYDVKM. J was trimmed by 4 bases and V by 6 bases; bases with no gene match: 23. This CDR3 has 19 amino acids. CDR3 nucleotide sequence: TGTGCCAGCAGGTGGGACAGTCTGAGCCCACCTTTCCTTTCCTATGGCTACACCTTC. Its protein product is CASRWDSLSPPFLSYGYTF.

This clone occurred once. The chain links TRBV27 to TRBJ2-1, with TRBD2 identical over 8 bases. There are 15 residues in the CDR3. Germline V CDR1 and CDR2: MNHEY, SMNVEV (reference sequence). V trimming: 0 bases; J trimming: 7 bases; junction bases outside the gene matches: 5. The CDR3 spells CASSLSAGAPNEQFF. The CDR3 DNA sequence: TGTGCCAGCAGTTTATCAGCGGGAGCTCCAAATGAGCAGTTCTTC.

The chain uses TRBV13 and TRBJ1-2, with 8 bases that match TRBD1. The V and J ends lost 5 bases and 7 bases, in that order; junction bases with no gene match: 9. This CDR3 spans 14 amino acids. The germline V gene has CDR1 PRHDT and CDR2 FYEKMQ (reference sequence). In nucleotides, the CDR3 is TGTGCCAGCAGCAGAAACTCCGACAGGGGTGGCTACACCTTC. Translation gives CASSRNSDRGGYTF.

This clone has just a few counts. This chain connects TRBV6-1 to TRBJ1-2; TRBD1 matches at 9 bases. This CDR3 spans 15 amino acids. The germline gives CDR1 MNHNS, CDR2 SASEGT. J gave up 3 bases and V 3 bases, and 5 bases lay outside the gene matches. CDR3 sequence (DNA): TGTGCCAGCAGTGATCCGACAGGGGGGGACTATGGCTACACCTTC. Translation gives CASSDPTGGDYGYTF.

V gene TRBV4-1 combines with J gene TRBJ2-1; 16 bases are shared with TRBD2. The ends lost 1 base at V and 14 bases at J; junction bases unmatched: 11. Germline-derived CDR1 and CDR2 are MGHRA and YSYEKL. The CDR3 spans 17 residues. The CDR3 nucleotides are TGCGCCAGCAGCCAAGCGGTTGGGACTAGCGGGGGGGCCGCGGAGTTCTTC. It is translated as CASSQAVGTSGGAAEFF.

For the CDR3, the DNA is TGTGCCAGCAGTCCGACTAGCGCCGAGCAGTACTTC. It codes for CASSPTSAEQYF. The chain is built from TRBV28 and TRBJ2-7, with TRBD2 matching 8 bases. This CDR3 contains 12 residues. CDR1 and CDR2 (germline): MDHEN, SYDVKM. Trimming at V came to 5 bases and at J to 6 bases, leaving 3 bases not matched to a gene.

J is TRBJ2-5 and V is TRBV14, with 10 bases fitting TRBD1. V trimming: 3 bases; J trimming: 1 base; junction bases outside the gene matches: 11. Germline CDR1 and CDR2: SGHDN and FVKESK. The CDR3 is 18 amino acids. CDR3 coding DNA: TGTGCCAGCAGCCAGACACGGGACAGGGGTTTATTCCAAGAGACCCAGTACTTC. Residues: CASSQTRDRGLFQETQYF.

The gene calls are TRBV28 and TRBJ2-1; TRBD1 aligns across 12 bases. The CDR3 is made up of 16 amino acids. Germline V lookup: CDR1 MDHEN, CDR2 SYDVKM. V was clipped by 7 bases and J by 7 bases; unmatched bases: 11. The CDR3 spells CASISRGTGGWNEQFF. CDR3 DNA: TGTGCCAGCATCTCGAGGGGGACAGGGGGCTGGAATGAGCAGTTCTTC.

The rearrangement links TRBV10-3 to TRBJ1-1; unclear D gene. Germline loops: CDR1 ENHRY, CDR2 SYGVKD. Trimming pared 2 bases from V and 1 base from J, leaving 8 bases between. This CDR3 is 14 amino acids long. Written as DNA, the CDR3 is TGTGCCATCAGTGAGGGATGGAGGAACACTGAAGCTTTCTTT. Translation: CAISEGWRNTEAFF.

This clone was detected a few times. This chain uses TRBV30 with TRBJ1-5; 7 nucleotides agree with TRBD1. CDR3 length equals 13 residues. V lost 4 bases to trimming and J lost 11 bases; unmatched junction nucleotides: 11. From germline, CDR1 is GTSNPN and CDR2 SVGIG (reference sequence). CDR3 residues: CAWTTGTLSAQHF. As DNA, the CDR3 is TGTGCCTGGACGACAGGGACCTTATCTGCCCAGCATTTT. The full variable domain, with the rest looked up from reference TRBV30 and TRBJ1-5, is SQTIHQWPATLVQPVGSPLSLECTVEGTSNPNLYWYRQAAGRGLQLLFYSVGIGQISSEVPQNLSASRPQDRQFILSSKKLLLSDSGFYLCAWTTGTLSAQHFGDGTRLSIL.

The genes are TRBV4-2 and TRBJ2-2; no reliable D call. The CDR3 is 16 amino acids. V gave up 2 bases and J gave up 2 bases, with 12 bases separating them. Germline V lookup: CDR1 LGHNA, CDR2 YNFKEQ. CDR3 DNA: TGTGCCAGCAGCCAATACCCGAGGATAAACACCGGGGAGCTGTTTTTT. Its translation: CASSQYPRINTGELFF.

The CDR3 reads CASSLYGGGSSYEQYF. CDR3 nucleotide sequence: TGTGCCAGCAGCTTATATGGCGGGGGGAGCTCCTACGAGCAGTACTTC. The V call is TRBV7-2, the J call TRBJ2-7, with 8 bases aligning to TRBD2. V dropped 2 bases and J dropped 0; count of bases not matched to a gene: 6. CDR3 length: 16 amino acids. Germline values: CDR1 SGHTA, CDR2 FQGNSA.

The chain couples TRBV6-1 to TRBJ1-5; tentatively, D is TRBD1 (6 bases). The V gene's germline CDR1 is MNHNS and CDR2 SASEGT. V was clipped by 1 base and J by 8 bases, with 18 bases between them. The CDR3 is made up of 16 amino acids. CDR3: CASSEDGTPEYEPQHF. The CDR3 nucleotides read TGTGCCAGCAGTGAAGACGGGACACCTGAGTATGAGCCCCAGCATTTT.

The CDR3 nucleotides read TGTGCCAGCAGCCTAAGCGGGAGCCCCGTCAACTCCTACAATGAGCAGTTCTTC. Translated: CASSLSGSPVNSYNEQFF. J is TRBJ2-1 and V is TRBV9; 8 bases agree with TRBD2. This CDR3 contains 18 residues. V lost 4 bases to trimming and J lost 0 bases; unmatched junction nucleotides: 12. Germline V gene data show CDR1 as SGDLS and CDR2 as YYNGEE.

This clone was detected once. The chain uses TRBV6-1 and TRBJ2-7; TRBD2 matches at 11 bases. CDR1 is MNHNS, CDR2 SASEGT, per germline. The CDR3 totals 15 residues. Trimming at V came to 1 base and at J to 1 base, leaving 0 bases not matched to a gene. CDR3: CASSEGLAGSYEQYF. CDR3 coding DNA: TGTGCCAGCAGTGAAGGACTAGCGGGGTCCTACGAGCAGTACTTC.

The chain recombines TRBV6-1 with TRBJ2-7; TRBD1 agrees at 9 bases. CDR1 MNHNS and CDR2 SASEGT come from the germline V gene. Losses at the gene ends were 0 bases for V and 5 bases for J; bases not matched to a gene: 5. The CDR3 contains 15 residues. The CDR3 loop is CASSEASGQGDEQYF. CDR3 bases: TGTGCCAGCAGTGAAGCGTCGGGACAGGGAGACGAGCAGTACTTC.

CDR3 DNA: TGTGCCAGCAGCGTAGGGGGCGGCGGGGGGGACCAAAGCACAGATACGCAGTATTTT. Translated, it gives CASSVGGGGGDQSTDTQYF. The chain recombines TRBV9 with TRBJ2-3; TRBD2 matches at 9 bases. The CDR3 has 19 amino acids. V was pared by 0 bases and J by 0 bases, with 11 bases of the junction left unmatched. From germline, CDR1 is SGDLS and CDR2 YYNGEE.

The J gene is TRBJ1-5, the V gene TRBV2; 7 bases map to TRBD1. The CDR3 spans 16 residues. After removal of 5 bases from V and 5 bases from J, the junction contained 12 bases not matched to a gene. Germline V CDR1 and CDR2: SNHLY, FYNNEI. CDR3 protein: CASSHGTVGGYQPQHF. The CDR3 region has the DNA TGTGCCAGCAGTCACGGGACAGTAGGCGGGTATCAGCCCCAGCATTTT.

CDR3 residues: CASREKRANEKLFF. The CDR3 DNA reads TGTGCCAGCAGGGAAAAACGGGCTAATGAAAAACTGTTTTTT. The rearrangement joins TRBV6-5 to TRBJ1-4; D gene unclear. V lost 6 bases and J lost 3, with 11 bases in between. Germline CDR1 is MNHEY and CDR2 is SVGAGI. The CDR3 loop spans 14 amino acids.